The TCR beta chain under discussion was sequenced for a study of shared clonotypes between healthy human individuals. Study information: Those who served as donors were a couple of women and three men between the ages of 18 and 49.

Naivety among CD8 cells was defined by CD45RO negativity and positive CCR7 selection, thereby excluding terminally differentiated effector memory CD45RA+ cells. Produced via immunoSEQ multiplex PCR; TCRdb's table is partial and in-frame only. The repertoire holds under 600,000 clones, with roughly 98% as singletons. Germline V gene sequence: CDR1 SGHRS, CDR2 YFSETQ. The CDR3 runs to 15 residues. The V end was cut by 2 bases, the J end by 0 bases, with 12 bases between. Sample: naive CD8+ T cells sorted from blood. The genes are TRBV5-1 and TRBJ2-7; D uncertain. The TCR originated in a man aged 25-40 years in good health. Here the CDR3 DNA reads TGCGCCAGCAGCTTATCTGGTAGAGCCTCCTACGAGCAGTACTTC. Its translation: CASSLSGRASYEQYF. Combining the CDR3 with reference TRBV5-1 and TRBJ2-7 gives the whole variable domain KAGVTQTPRYLIKTRGQQVTLSCSPISGHRSVSWYQQTPGQGLQFLFEYFSETQRNKGNFPGRFSGRQFSNSRSEMNVSTLELGDSALYLCASSLSGRASYEQYFGPGTRLTVT.